Below, one T cell receptor beta chain is given with its context. Its target is not known. Given a much more abundant clone one base away, this may be a read error. Germline CDR1 is SQVTM and CDR2 is ANQGSEA. The CDR3 loop spans 16 amino acids. This entry belongs to a study of molecular identifiers for immune sequencing clone quantification. Across the whole study: Replicates split RNA from roughly 21,000 or 96,000 naive CD8 cells five ways, and the researchers sequenced four portions. Findings and limits, study-wide: Naive cells had under 1% of molecules in clones above 20 RNA copies, effectors over 99%.

The bulk TCR libraries were made with methods described before and with listed TCR primers. TCRdb re-derived calls from the PCR reads in MiXCR, one entry per CDR3 protein. The profile shows 90,000 or so distinct CDR3 sequences, roughly 23% of them singletons. It was from around 20,000 to 1,000,000 sorted cells, with 10%, 30% or 50% RNA, that naive CD8 libraries came. The J gene is TRBJ2-7, the V gene TRBV29-1, with D possibly called TRBD1 or TRBD2 (7 bases each). Sample: naive CD8+ T cells from blood, with Jurkat cell RNA spiked in. As to subset: FACS-sorted CD8+CD4-CCR7+CD45RA+ naive T cells. The receptor was derived from a human donor in good health. Some libraries in this study had Jurkat cell RNA spiked in. The DNA for the CDR3 is TGCAGCGTTGCCGGACAGGAGGGGAGGGGGATCTACGGGCAGTACTTC. Translation gives CSVAGQEGRGIYGQYF.